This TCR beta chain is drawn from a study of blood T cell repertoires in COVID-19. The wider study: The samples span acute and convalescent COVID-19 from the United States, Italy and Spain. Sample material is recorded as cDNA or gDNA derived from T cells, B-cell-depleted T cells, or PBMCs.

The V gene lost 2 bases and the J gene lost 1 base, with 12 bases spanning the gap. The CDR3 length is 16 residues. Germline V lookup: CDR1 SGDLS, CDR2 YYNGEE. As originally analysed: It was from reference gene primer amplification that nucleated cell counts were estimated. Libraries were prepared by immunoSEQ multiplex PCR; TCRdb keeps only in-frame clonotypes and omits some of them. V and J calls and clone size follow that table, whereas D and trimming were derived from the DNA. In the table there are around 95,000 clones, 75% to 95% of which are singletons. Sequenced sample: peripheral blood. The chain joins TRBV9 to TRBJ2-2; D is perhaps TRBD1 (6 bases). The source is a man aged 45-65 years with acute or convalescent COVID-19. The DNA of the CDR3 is TGTGCCAGCAGCGTGAGGGGGAGCGGGAACACCGGGGAGCTGTTTTTT. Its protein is CASSVRGSGNTGELFF.